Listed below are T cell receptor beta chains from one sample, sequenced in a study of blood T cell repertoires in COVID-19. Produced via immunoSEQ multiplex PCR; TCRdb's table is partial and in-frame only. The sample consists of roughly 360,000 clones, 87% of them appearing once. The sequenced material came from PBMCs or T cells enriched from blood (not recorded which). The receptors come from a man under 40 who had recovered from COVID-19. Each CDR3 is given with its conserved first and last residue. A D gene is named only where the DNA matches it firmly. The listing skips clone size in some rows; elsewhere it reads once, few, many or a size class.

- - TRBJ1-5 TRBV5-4 TGTGCCAGCAGCCTCGGGGGGGGTGGGGATCAGCCCCAGCATTTT CASSLGGGGDQPQHF
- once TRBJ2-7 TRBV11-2 TGTGCCAGCAGTTCAACTACCGGGACTGTGAGCTACGAGCAGTACTTC CASSSTTGTVSYEQYF
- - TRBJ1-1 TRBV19 TGTGCCAGTAGTTTGTACAGGGAAATGAACACTGAAGCTTTCTTT CASSLYREMNTEAFF
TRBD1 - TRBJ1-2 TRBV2 TGTGCCAGCAGCGCCCCGGGACAGGGAGCTAACTATGGCTACACCTTC CASSAPGQGANYGYTF
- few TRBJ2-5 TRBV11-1 TGTGCCAGCAGCTTAGCGGGCCGGTGGAGGGAAGAGACCCAGTACTTC CASSLAGRWREETQYF
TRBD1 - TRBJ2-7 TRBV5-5 TGTGCCAGCAGCTTGTACAGGGGAGCCTACGAGCAGTACTTC CASSLYRGAYEQYF
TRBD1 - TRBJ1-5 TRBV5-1 TGCGCCAGCAGCCTGGACAGGTCGGGTCAGCCCCAGCATTTT CASSLDRSGQPQHF
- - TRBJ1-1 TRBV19 TGTGCCAGTAGTTCCCTGACAGGACAGTACACTGAAGCTTTCTTT CASSSLTGQYTEAFF
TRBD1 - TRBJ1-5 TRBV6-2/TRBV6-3 TGTGCCAGCAGCGGGACAGGGGGAGCTCAGCCCCAGCATTTT CASSGTGGAQPQHF
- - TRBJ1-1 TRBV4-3 TGCGCCAGCAGCCACGGACAAGGCACTGAAGCTTTCTTT CASSHGQGTEAFF
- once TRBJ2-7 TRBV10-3 TGTGCCATCAGTGACCGGACCCAGGGCAACCCGTTGGGCGAGCAGTACTTC CAISDRTQGNPLGEQYF